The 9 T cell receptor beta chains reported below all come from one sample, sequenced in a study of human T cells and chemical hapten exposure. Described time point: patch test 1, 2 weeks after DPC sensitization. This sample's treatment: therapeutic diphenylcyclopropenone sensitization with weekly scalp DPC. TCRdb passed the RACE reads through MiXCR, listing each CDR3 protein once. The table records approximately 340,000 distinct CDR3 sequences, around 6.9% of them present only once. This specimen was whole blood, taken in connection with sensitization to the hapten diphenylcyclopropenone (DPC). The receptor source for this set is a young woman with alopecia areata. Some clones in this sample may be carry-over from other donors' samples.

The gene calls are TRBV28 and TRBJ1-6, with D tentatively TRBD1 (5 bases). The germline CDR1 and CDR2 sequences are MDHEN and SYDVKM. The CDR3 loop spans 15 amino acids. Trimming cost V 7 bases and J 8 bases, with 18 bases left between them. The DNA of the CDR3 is TGTGCCAGCACCCCGAGCGGAACAGGTTATTCACCCCTCCACTTT. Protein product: CASTPSGTGYSPLHF.

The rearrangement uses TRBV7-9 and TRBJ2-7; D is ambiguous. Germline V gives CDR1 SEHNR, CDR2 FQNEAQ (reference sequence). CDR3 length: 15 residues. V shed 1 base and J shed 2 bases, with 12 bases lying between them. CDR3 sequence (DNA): TGTGCCAGCAGCTTAGAGACGGATTCCCCCTACGAGCAGTACTTC. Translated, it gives CASSLETDSPYEQYF. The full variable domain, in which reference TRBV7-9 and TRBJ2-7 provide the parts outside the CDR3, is DTGVSQNPRHKITKRGQNVTFRCDPISEHNRLYWYRQTLGQGPEFLTYFQNEAQLEKSRLLSDRFSAERPKGSFSTLEIQRTEQGDSAMYLCASSLETDSPYEQYFGPGTRLTVT.

In nucleotides, the CDR3 is TGCAGCGTTGGACGCGACACTGAAGCTTTCTTT. Amino acid sequence: CSVGRDTEAFF. This chain uses TRBV20-1 with TRBJ1-1, with no clear D. Germline CDR1 is DFQATT and CDR2 is SNEGSKA (reference sequence). CDR3 length: 11 residues.

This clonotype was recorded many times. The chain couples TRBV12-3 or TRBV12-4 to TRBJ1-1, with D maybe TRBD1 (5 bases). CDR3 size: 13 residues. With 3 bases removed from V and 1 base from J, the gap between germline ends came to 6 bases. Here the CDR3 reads CASSFGANTEAFF. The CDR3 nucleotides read TGTGCCAGCAGTTTCGGGGCGAACACTGAAGCTTTCTTT.

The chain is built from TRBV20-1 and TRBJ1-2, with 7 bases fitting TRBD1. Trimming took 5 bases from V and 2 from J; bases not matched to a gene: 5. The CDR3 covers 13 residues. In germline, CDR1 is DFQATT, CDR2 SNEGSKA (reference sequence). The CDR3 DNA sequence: TGCAGTGCTCCCCCGGACAGGAACTATGGCTACACCTTC. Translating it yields CSAPPDRNYGYTF.

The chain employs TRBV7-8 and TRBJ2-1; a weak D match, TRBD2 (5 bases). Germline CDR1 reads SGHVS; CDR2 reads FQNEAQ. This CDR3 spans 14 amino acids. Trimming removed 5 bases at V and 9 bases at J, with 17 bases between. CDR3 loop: CASSPVRGLVEQFF. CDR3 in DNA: TGTGCCAGCAGCCCGGTACGAGGGTTGGTTGAGCAGTTCTTC. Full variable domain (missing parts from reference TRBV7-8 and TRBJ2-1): GAGVSQSPRYKVAKRGQDVALRCDPISGHVSLFWYQQALGQGPEFLTYFQNEAQLDKSGLPSDRFFAERPEGSVSTLKIQRTQQEDSAVYLCASSPVRGLVEQFFGPGTRLTVL.

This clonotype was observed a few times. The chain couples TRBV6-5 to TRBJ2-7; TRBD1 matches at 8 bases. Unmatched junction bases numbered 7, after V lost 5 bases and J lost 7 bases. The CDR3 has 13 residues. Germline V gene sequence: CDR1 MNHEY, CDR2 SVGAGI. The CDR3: CASSRSGGQEQYF. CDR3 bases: TGTGCCAGCAGTAGATCAGGGGGCCAGGAGCAGTACTTC.

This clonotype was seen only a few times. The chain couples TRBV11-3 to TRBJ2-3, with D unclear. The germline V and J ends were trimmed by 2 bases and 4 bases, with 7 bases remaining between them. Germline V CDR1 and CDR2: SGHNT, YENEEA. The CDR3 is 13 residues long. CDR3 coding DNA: TGTGCCAGCAGCTTACGGAGTCCAGATACGCAGTATTTT. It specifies CASSLRSPDTQYF.

In DNA form, the CDR3 reads TGTGCCAGCAGCTCGACTAGCATCGAGCAGTACTTC. Its translation: CASSSTSIEQYF. The V call is TRBV7-9, the J call TRBJ2-7, with 7 bases fitting TRBD2. V trimming: 4 bases; J trimming: 6 bases; junction bases outside the gene matches: 3. Germline CDR1 SEHNR, CDR2 FQNEAQ (reference sequence). The CDR3 extends over 12 amino acids. Based on the CDR3 plus reference TRBV7-9 and TRBJ2-7, the full variable domain is DTGVSQNPRHKITKRGQNVTFRCDPISEHNRLYWYRQTLGQGPEFLTYFQNEAQLEKSRLLSDRFSAERPKGSFSTLEIQRTEQGDSAMYLCASSSTSIEQYFGPGTRLTVT.